What follows are 26 T cell receptor beta chains derived from one specimen sequenced in a study of multiple sclerosis patients with progressive multifocal leukoencephalopathy. Profiled with immunoSEQ multiplex PCR; TCRdb holds only in-frame clones, not every one. This sample has about 31,000 clones, with roughly 87% found just once. Indicated time point: time of PML onset. The specimen comprised PBMCs, sampled from a patient treated with natalizumab. Receptors originate from a woman aged 40 to 55 with progressive multifocal leukoencephalopathy.

The table lists this clone with a count of one. This chain joins TRBV5-1 and TRBJ2-3, with TRBD1 identical over 11 bases. CDR3 length equals 16 residues. Germline values: CDR1 SGHRS, CDR2 YFSETQ. Trimming cost V 5 bases and J 4 bases; bases outside gene matches: 9. The chain's CDR3 is CASSLPGQGVSDTQYF. The DNA for the CDR3 is TGCGCCAGCAGTTTACCGGGACAGGGGGTTTCAGATACGCAGTATTTT.

This sequence joins TRBV6-5 and TRBJ2-7; tentative D call: TRBD2 (5 bases). Trimming pared 7 bases from V and 3 bases from J, leaving 13 bases between. Germline CDR1 is MNHEY and CDR2 is SVGAGI. The CDR3 consists of 13 residues. The CDR3 DNA is TGTGCCAGCACCCAGACTATCCACTACGAGCAGTACTTC. As protein: CASTQTIHYEQYF.

The rearrangement links TRBV11-1 to TRBJ2-1, with D possibly TRBD1 on 8 matching bases. Trimming cost V 5 bases and J 2 bases, with 13 bases left between them. The CDR3 runs 15 residues. Per germline, CDR1 SGHAT and CDR2 FQDESV (reference sequence). CDR3 loop: CASSTGGGAYNEQFF. The CDR3, as DNA: TGTGCCAGCAGCACAGGGGGGGGCGCCTACAATGAGCAGTTCTTC.

This chain connects TRBV25-1 to TRBJ2-5; D ambiguous. The CDR3 contains 12 residues. V was trimmed by 3 bases and J by 2 bases, leaving 4 bases between them. CDR1 is MGHDK and CDR2 is SYGVNS in the germline V gene. The chain's CDR3 is CASSDRQETQYF. CDR3 in DNA: TGTGCCAGCAGTGATAGACAAGAGACCCAGTACTTC.

The V and J genes are TRBV19 and TRBJ1-1; D may be TRBD1 (5 bases). The CDR3 spans 16 residues. V lost 8 bases, J lost 0 bases, and 19 bases lay in between. Per the germline V gene, CDR1 is LNHDA and CDR2 is SQIVND (reference sequence). In nucleotides, the CDR3 is TGTGCCAGTCGATCATCAACCTCGGGGGTGAACACTGAAGCTTTCTTT. The encoded protein is CASRSSTSGVNTEAFF. Supplemented by reference TRBV19 and TRBJ1-1, the full variable domain reads DGGITQSPKYLFRKEGQNVTLSCEQNLNHDAMYWYRQDPGQGLRLIYYSQIVNDFQKGDIAEGYSVSREKKESFPLTVTSAQKNPTAFYLCASRSSTSGVNTEAFFGQGTRLTVV.

The count of this clone is one. V and J are TRBV7-8 and TRBJ1-1; D might be TRBD1 (6 bases). Trimming removed 5 bases at V and 0 bases at J, with 13 bases between. The CDR3 length is 15 residues. Looked up from germline, CDR1 is SGHVS and CDR2 is FQNEAQ. This chain's CDR3 is CASSTNRAMNTEAFF. CDR3 sequence (DNA): TGTGCCAGCAGCACAAACAGGGCCATGAACACTGAAGCTTTCTTT.

The V and J genes are TRBV7-2 and TRBJ2-3, with unresolved D. The CDR3 extends over 14 amino acids. CDR1 is SGHTA and CDR2 is FQGNSA in the germline V gene. Trimming took off 2 bases at V and 0 bases at J, with 6 bases between the two ends. CDR3 protein: CASSLSASTDTQYF. CDR3 coding DNA: TGTGCCAGCAGCTTATCGGCCAGCACAGATACGCAGTATTTT.

The chain is built from TRBV18 and TRBJ1-5; the D is unclear. V was clipped by 5 bases and J by 4 bases, with 18 bases between them. CDR1 is KGHSH, CDR2 LQKENI, per germline. CDR3 length: 16 amino acids. The CDR3 is CASSISLPVSNQPQHF. The CDR3 DNA reads as TGTGCCAGCTCAATTAGTCTTCCGGTGTCGAATCAGCCCCAGCATTTT.

The chain uses TRBV27 and TRBJ1-2; D unclear. The CDR3 sequence is 13 residues long. V lost 6 bases and J 2 bases, leaving 10 bases between the germline ends. Germline V gene sequence: CDR1 MNHEY, CDR2 SMNVEV (reference sequence). CDR3 residues: CASRGNTNYGYTF. The CDR3 DNA is TGTGCCAGCAGAGGGAATACCAACTATGGCTACACCTTC.

This clone turned up a few times. The J gene is TRBJ2-3, the V gene TRBV30; D is possibly TRBD1 (5 bases). CDR3 size: 13 residues. V lost 5 bases and J 4 bases, leaving 13 bases between the germline ends. Germline CDR1 and CDR2: GTSNPN and SVGIG (reference sequence). The CDR3 nucleotides are TGTGCCTGGGAGCTAGGGGCGGCAGATACGCAGTATTTT. Translating it yields CAWELGAADTQYF.

This clone was counted a few times. The chain is built from TRBV7-2 and TRBJ2-7; no reliable D call. V was cut by 5 bases and J by 6 bases, with 14 bases left in between. This CDR3 region has 13 residues. Germline-derived CDR1 and CDR2 are SGHTA and FQGNSA. Written as DNA, the CDR3 is TGTGCCAGCAGCACACTCCCAAGAAGCGAGCAGTACTTC. Encoded protein: CASSTLPRSEQYF.

This chain connects TRBV2 to TRBJ1-1; D is unresolved. CDR1 and CDR2 (germline): SNHLY, FYNNEI. CDR3 size: 10 residues. V was shortened by 5 bases and J by 11 bases, with 9 bases between the two germline ends. In DNA, the CDR3 is TGTGCCAGCAGTCTTTCGGGGGCTTTCTTT. Translating gives CASSLSGAFF.

V usage is TRBV7-2 and J usage is TRBJ1-4, with D perhaps matching TRBD1 (5 bases). The CDR3 totals 15 residues. V lost 2 bases to trimming and J lost 8 bases, with 15 bases between them. The germline V gene encodes CDR1 SGHTA and CDR2 FQGNSA. The CDR3 protein is CASSLRDPINEKLFF. DNA for the CDR3: TGTGCCAGCAGCTTAAGGGACCCAATAAACGAAAAACTGTTTTTT.

V gene TRBV5-1 combines with J gene TRBJ1-3, with a possible D match to TRBD1 (5 bases). Germline lookup yields CDR1 SGHRS and CDR2 YFSETQ. This CDR3 has 16 residues. Trimming left V 0 bases short and J 7 bases short, with 17 bases between. In nucleotides, the CDR3 is TGCGCCAGCAGCTTGGAAAGTCAGGGTGTTGGGAACACCATATATTTT. It encodes CASSLESQGVGNTIYF.

This clone occurred once. The chain recombines TRBV15 with TRBJ2-7, with 7 bases that match TRBD2. In germline, CDR1 is LNHNV, CDR2 YYDKDF (reference sequence). This CDR3 is 14 amino acids long. With 1 base clipped from V and 6 bases from J, the junction kept 6 bases outside the gene matches. CDR3 coding DNA: TGTGCCACCAGCAGAGGCGGGAGCTTCGGCGAGCAGTACTTC. This translates into CATSRGGSFGEQYF.

This chain joins TRBV5-5 and TRBJ1-6; D gene unclear. From germline, CDR1 is SGHKS and CDR2 YYEKEE (reference sequence). The CDR3 sequence is 20 residues long. Trimming shortened V by 3 bases and J by 7 bases, and 29 bases separated the two germline ends. The CDR3 sequence: CASSSAGPALFFRSNSPLHF. In DNA, the CDR3 is TGTGCCAGCAGCTCGGCTGGGCCCGCCTTATTTTTCCGTTCAAATTCACCCCTCCACTTT.

The V call is TRBV7-2, the J call TRBJ1-1; 8 bases match TRBD1. This CDR3 region has 13 residues. The junction had 2 bases not matched to a gene; V was cut back by 1 base and J by 7 bases. CDR1 and CDR2 from the germline V gene are SGHTA and FQGNSA. CDR3 sequence (DNA): TGTGCCAGCAGCTTAGGCAGGGGGCGTGAAGCTTTCTTT. Its protein product is CASSLGRGREAFF. Combining the CDR3 with reference TRBV7-2 and TRBJ1-1 gives the whole variable domain GAGVSQSPSNKVTEKGKDVELRCDPISGHTALYWYRQSLGQGLEFLIYFQGNSAPDKSGLPSDRFSAERTGGSVSTLTIQRTQQEDSAVYLCASSLGRGREAFFGQGTRLTVV.

This clone was seen a single time. The chain's CDR3 is CASRRKGEKLFF. CDR3 bases: TGTGCCAGTAGACGAAAAGGGGAAAAACTGTTTTTT. The chain has TRBV19 and TRBJ1-4; D gene unclear. Trimming removed 6 bases from V and 8 bases from J, with 10 bases in between. The CDR3 loop spans 12 amino acids. The germline V gene has CDR1 LNHDA and CDR2 SQIVND (reference sequence).

The chain's CDR3 is CASSPLGQLSGNTIYF. The CDR3 DNA reads as TGTGCCAGCAGTCCCCTGGGGCAGCTCTCTGGAAACACCATATATTTT. The J gene is TRBJ1-3, the V gene TRBV6-6; tentative D call: TRBD1 (5 bases). The CDR3 consists of 16 residues. Trimming shortened V by 5 bases and J by 0 bases, and 14 bases separated the two germline ends. Germline values: CDR1 MNHNY, CDR2 SVGAGI (reference sequence).

This clone was observed a handful of times. The V and J genes are TRBV4-1 and TRBJ1-4; D is unclear. The CDR3 consists of 15 residues. Between the trimmed V and J ends, which lost 2 bases and 3 bases, there was a span of 10 bases. Looked up from germline, CDR1 is MGHRA and CDR2 is YSYEKL. The CDR3 reads CASSQLGLANEKLFF. In DNA, the CDR3 is TGCGCCAGCAGCCAACTAGGGTTGGCTAATGAAAAACTGTTTTTT.

This sequence joins TRBV11-2 and TRBJ2-5; D ambiguous. With 4 bases removed from V and 5 bases from J, the gap between germline ends came to 8 bases. Germline values: CDR1 SGHAT, CDR2 FQNNGV. The CDR3 loop spans 12 amino acids. The CDR3 sequence: CASSSVRETQYF. For the CDR3, the DNA is TGTGCCAGCAGCTCTGTGAGGGAGACCCAGTACTTC.

The chain carries TRBV6-1 and TRBJ1-5; a weak D match, TRBD1 (6 bases). This CDR3 comprises 15 residues. Trimming shortened V by 7 bases and J by 7 bases, and 20 bases separated the two germline ends. Germline V CDR1 and CDR2: MNHNS, SASEGT. CDR3 amino acids: CASTEEGGFNQPQHF. The DNA for the CDR3 is TGTGCCAGCACCGAAGAGGGGGGGTTTAACCAGCCCCAGCATTTT.

This clone showed up just a few times. The J gene is TRBJ2-7, the V gene TRBV6-1, with 10 bases that match TRBD1. This CDR3 contains 13 residues. The V and J ends lost 8 bases and 4 bases, in that order; junction bases with no gene match: 5. CDR1 is MNHNS, CDR2 SASEGT, per germline. CDR3: CASSTGGGYEQYF. The CDR3 region has the DNA TGTGCCAGCTCGACAGGGGGCGGGTACGAGCAGTACTTC.

This clone was detected once. The chain carries TRBV6-5 and TRBJ2-5; D may be TRBD2 (6 bases). Germline CDR1 and CDR2: MNHEY and SVGAGI. The CDR3 length is 15 residues. With 4 bases removed from V and 5 bases from J, the gap between germline ends came to 17 bases. CDR3: CASSFFGTPGETQYF. The CDR3 DNA follows: TGTGCCAGCAGTTTTTTCGGGACTCCGGGGGAGACCCAGTACTTC.

The chain employs TRBV7-9 and TRBJ1-1; D might be TRBD1 (6 bases). Deletions cut 5 bases from V and 5 bases from J, with 12 bases between. This CDR3 has 13 residues. Germline-derived CDR1 and CDR2 are SEHNR and FQNEAQ (reference sequence). CDR3 DNA: TGTGCCAGCAGCCCTAAACAGGGAACTGAAGCTTTCTTT. It is translated as CASSPKQGTEAFF.

The CDR3 spells CASSQVRTGNYGYTF. In DNA, the CDR3 is TGCGCCAGCAGCCAAGTCCGGACGGGGAACTATGGCTACACCTTC. The chain recombines TRBV4-3 with TRBJ1-2; D ambiguous. Germline V gene sequence: CDR1 LGHNA, CDR2 YSLEER. The CDR3 contains 15 residues. V was clipped by 1 base and J by 2 bases, with 11 bases between them.